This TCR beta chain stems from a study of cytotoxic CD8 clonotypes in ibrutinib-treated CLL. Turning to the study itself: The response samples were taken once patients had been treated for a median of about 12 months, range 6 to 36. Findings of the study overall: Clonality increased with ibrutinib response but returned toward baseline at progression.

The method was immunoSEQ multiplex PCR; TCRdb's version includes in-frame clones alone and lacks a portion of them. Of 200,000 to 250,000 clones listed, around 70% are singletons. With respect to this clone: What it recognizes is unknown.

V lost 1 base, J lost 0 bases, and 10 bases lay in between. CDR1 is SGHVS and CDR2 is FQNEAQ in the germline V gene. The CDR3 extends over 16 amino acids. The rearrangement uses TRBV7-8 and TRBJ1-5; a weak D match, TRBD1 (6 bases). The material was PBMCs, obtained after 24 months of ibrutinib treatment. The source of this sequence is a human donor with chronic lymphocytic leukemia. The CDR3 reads CASSLDRDYSNQPQHF. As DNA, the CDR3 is TGTGCCAGCAGCTTAGACAGGGATTATAGCAATCAGCCCCAGCATTTT.